A selection of T cell receptor beta chains follows, all from one sample in a study of control samples from healthy donors and cancer patients. Generated by immunoSEQ multiplex PCR, the TCRdb table keeps only in-frame clones and is missing some. The table lists 150,000 or so clones, about 94% of them singletons. The sample taken for sequencing was blood. These TCRs come from a man between 35 and 55 years old in good health. Both conserved end residues are part of each CDR3. Each record gives: D gene, J gene, V gene, clone size, CDR3 DNA, CDR3 protein. D genes are given only for firm matches. Rows may omit the clone size; those that give it use once, few, many or a size class.

NA,TRBJ1-1,TRBV24-1,NA,TGTGCCACCAGTGCCACGGGGAACACTGAAGCTTTCTTT,CATSATGNTEAFF
NA,TRBJ1-4,TRBV11-3,NA,TGTGCCAGCACCCTACAGAGGATAGAGGAAAAACTGTTTTTT,CASTLQRIEEKLFF
NA,TRBJ1-3,TRBV4-3,NA,TGCGCCAGCAGCCGAGCCCTCGGACAGCGCTCTGGAAACACCATATATTTT,CASSRALGQRSGNTIYF
TRBD1,TRBJ1-3,TRBV4-3,NA,TGCGCCAGCAGCCGGGACAGGGGGCCTGCTGGAAACACCATATATTTT,CASSRDRGPAGNTIYF
NA,TRBJ1-1,TRBV7-9,NA,TGTGCCAGCAGCTTAAAAGACGGGAACACTGAAGCTTTCTTT,CASSLKDGNTEAFF
NA,TRBJ2-7,TRBV27,NA,TGTGCCAGCAGTTTGGCGGGGACCTACGAGCAGTACTTC,CASSLAGTYEQYF
NA,TRBJ1-5,TRBV5-1,NA,TGCGCCAGCAGCTTGGCCGGTGGACCGGGACAGCCCCAGCATTTT,CASSLAGGPGQPQHF
TRBD1,TRBJ1-1,TRBV4-3,NA,TGCGCCAGCAGCCAAGAGCCCACAGGGGGCACTGAAGCTTTCTTT,CASSQEPTGGTEAFF
NA,TRBJ2-4,TRBV3-1/TRBV3-2,NA,TGTGCCAGCAGCCAAGTTCCCGCGACAGGAGGTATGGCCAAAAACATTCAGTACTTC,CASSQVPATGGMAKNIQYF
TRBD1,TRBJ1-1,TRBV5-1,NA,TGCGCCAGCAGCGTGGGACAGGGCAGCACTGAAGCTTTCTTT,CASSVGQGSTEAFF
NA,TRBJ1-3,TRBV2,NA,TGTGCCAGCAGTGAAGAAGGTGGAAACACCATATATTTT,CASSEEGGNTIYF
TRBD1,TRBJ1-2,TRBV19,few,TGTGCCAGTAGTTTGGGACAGGATAACTATGGCTACACCTTC,CASSLGQDNYGYTF
TRBD1,TRBJ2-7,TRBV5-1,NA,TGCGCCAGCAGTGAAGGACAGGGGGGATTTTACGAGCAGTACTTC,CASSEGQGGFYEQYF
NA,TRBJ1-2,TRBV11-2,NA,TGTGCCAGCAGCTTAGAGGGCTCACAACGCACAGGGTCTGCCAACTATGGCTACACCTTC,CASSLEGSQRTGSANYGYTF
TRBD1,TRBJ1-4,TRBV4-1,NA,TGCGCCAGCAGCCATGTGGGACAGTCCTATGAAAAACTGTTTTTT,CASSHVGQSYEKLFF
NA,TRBJ1-1,TRBV6-5,NA,TGTGCCAGCAGTCTAGGACAGCCGAACACTGAAGCTTTCTTT,CASSLGQPNTEAFF
TRBD1,TRBJ1-3,TRBV6-5,once,TGTGCCAGCAGCCCGGACAGGACACGGACCATATATTTT,CASSPDRTRTIYF
TRBD2,TRBJ2-5,TRBV19,NA,TGTGCCAGTAGTGACGCGGGGGTAACAATAGAGACCCAGTACTTC,CASSDAGVTIETQYF
TRBD1,TRBJ2-3,TRBV4-1,once,TGCGCCAGCAGCCAGGGGACAGGGGCTGGCACAGATACGCAGTATTTT,CASSQGTGAGTDTQYF
NA,TRBJ1-2,TRBV3-1/TRBV3-2,NA,TGTGCCAGCAGCCCCCCTGAGAGTATAGGGCGCTACACCTTC,CASSPPESIGRYTF
NA,TRBJ1-1,TRBV27,NA,TGTGCCAGCAGTTGGAGAGGGACGAACACTGAAGCTTTCTTT,CASSWRGTNTEAFF
NA,TRBJ1-5,TRBV5-1,NA,TGCGCCAGCAGCTTTACACCAGGGTTTCAGCCCCAGCATTTT,CASSFTPGFQPQHF
TRBD1,TRBJ2-7,TRBV28,NA,TGTGCCAGCAGGAACAGGGGGCCCTACGAGCAGTACTTC,CASRNRGPYEQYF
TRBD1,TRBJ1-1,TRBV29-1,NA,TGCAGCGTGGTCAGACAGGGAGAAGCTTTCTTT,CSVVRQGEAFF
NA,TRBJ2-1,TRBV12-3/TRBV12-4,NA,TGTGCCAGCAGTCAGCTTCAACCAGGTCGGCAGTTCTTC,CASSQLQPGRQFF
NA,TRBJ1-2,TRBV5-6,NA,TGTGCCAGCAGCTTGAAGGGACTCAGGAACTATGGCTACACCTTC,CASSLKGLRNYGYTF
NA,TRBJ1-2,TRBV9,NA,TGTGCCAGCAGCGGCCTACAGGGATTGGATGGCTACACCTTC,CASSGLQGLDGYTF
NA,TRBJ2-3,TRBV5-8,NA,TGTGCCAGCAGCTTGTTTCGCACAGATACGCAGTATTTT,CASSLFRTDTQYF
NA,TRBJ2-7,TRBV2,NA,TGTGCCAGCAGCGCATACCCCGGAAGCCCCTACGAGCAGTACTTC,CASSAYPGSPYEQYF
NA,TRBJ1-6,TRBV6-4,NA,TGTGCCAGCAGTGACTCTAATAATTCACCCCTCCACTTT,CASSDSNNSPLHF
NA,TRBJ2-7,TRBV12-5,NA,TGTGCTAGTGGCCAAGGGGACGGGTCCTACGAGCAGTACTTC,CASGQGDGSYEQYF
TRBD1,TRBJ1-1,TRBV6-2/TRBV6-3,NA,TGTGCCAGCAGTAATGGTCGACAGGGGGCCCACACTGAAGCTTTCTTT,CASSNGRQGAHTEAFF
NA,TRBJ2-2,TRBV5-5,NA,TGTGCCAGCAGCTTCCTGACAAGTACCGGGGAGCTGTTTTTT,CASSFLTSTGELFF
NA,TRBJ1-3,TRBV5-1,NA,TGCGCCAGCAGCCCTCGGAGTGGCTCTGGAAACACCATATATTTT,CASSPRSGSGNTIYF
NA,TRBJ1-1,TRBV2,NA,TGTGCCAGCAGTGAAACATCTGCAGTAAACACTGAAGCTTTCTTT,CASSETSAVNTEAFF
NA,TRBJ2-2,TRBV6-2/TRBV6-3,NA,TGTGCCAGCAGTTACTCCGGGGCGGACACCGGGGAGCTGTTTTTT,CASSYSGADTGELFF
NA,TRBJ1-2,TRBV25-1,NA,TGTGCCAGCAGTGATTCGGGACCCTATGGCTACACCTTC,CASSDSGPYGYTF
NA,TRBJ2-3,TRBV7-9,NA,TGTGCCAGCAGCTTACGGCGTTTCAGCACAGATACGCAGTATTTT,CASSLRRFSTDTQYF
TRBD2,TRBJ2-3,TRBV4-1,NA,TGCGCCAGCAGCCAGATAGCGGGGACTAGCACAGATACGCAGTATTTT,CASSQIAGTSTDTQYF
NA,TRBJ1-1,TRBV7-9,NA,TGTGCCAGCAGCTTAGCCCTAAGCACTGAAGCTTTCTTT,CASSLALSTEAFF
TRBD1,TRBJ1-2,TRBV24-1,once,TGTGCCACCAGTGATGGGACAGGGGCCTATGGCTACACCTTC,CATSDGTGAYGYTF
NA,TRBJ2-2,TRBV19,NA,TGTGCCAGTAGTCCACAGGACAGTAACACCGGGGAGCTGTTTTTT,CASSPQDSNTGELFF